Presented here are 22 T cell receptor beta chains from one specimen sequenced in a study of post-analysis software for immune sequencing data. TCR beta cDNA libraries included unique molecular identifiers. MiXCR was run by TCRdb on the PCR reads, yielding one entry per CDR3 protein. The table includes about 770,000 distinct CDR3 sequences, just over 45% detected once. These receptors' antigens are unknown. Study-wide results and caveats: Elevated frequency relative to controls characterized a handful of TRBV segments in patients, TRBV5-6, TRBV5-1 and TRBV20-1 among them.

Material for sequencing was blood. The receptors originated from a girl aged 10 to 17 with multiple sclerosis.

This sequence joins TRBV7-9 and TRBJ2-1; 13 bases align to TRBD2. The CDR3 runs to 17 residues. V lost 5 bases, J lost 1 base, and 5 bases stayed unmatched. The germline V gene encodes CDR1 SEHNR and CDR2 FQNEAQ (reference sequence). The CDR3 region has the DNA TGTGCCAGCAGCCAAGGACTAGCGGGAGATTCCTACAATGAGCAGTTCTTC. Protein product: CASSQGLAGDSYNEQFF.

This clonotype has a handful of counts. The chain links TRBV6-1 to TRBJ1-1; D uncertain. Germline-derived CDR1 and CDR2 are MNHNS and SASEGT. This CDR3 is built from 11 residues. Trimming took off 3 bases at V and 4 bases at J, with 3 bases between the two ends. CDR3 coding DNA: TGTGCCAGCAGTGATCTCACTGAAGCTTTCTTT. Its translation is CASSDLTEAFF.

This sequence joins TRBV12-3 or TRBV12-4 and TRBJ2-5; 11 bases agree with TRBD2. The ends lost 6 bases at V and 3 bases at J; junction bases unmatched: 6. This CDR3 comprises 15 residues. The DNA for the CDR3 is TGTGCCAGCAGACCAATAGCGGGAGGGGAAGAGACCCAGTACTTC. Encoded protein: CASRPIAGGEETQYF.

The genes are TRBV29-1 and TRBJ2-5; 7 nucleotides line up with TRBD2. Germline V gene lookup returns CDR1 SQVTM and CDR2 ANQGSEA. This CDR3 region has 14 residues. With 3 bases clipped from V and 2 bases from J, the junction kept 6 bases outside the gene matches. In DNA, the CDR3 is TGCAGCGTTGACTCCCTGGGAGGGCAAGAGACCCAGTACTTC. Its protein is CSVDSLGGQETQYF.

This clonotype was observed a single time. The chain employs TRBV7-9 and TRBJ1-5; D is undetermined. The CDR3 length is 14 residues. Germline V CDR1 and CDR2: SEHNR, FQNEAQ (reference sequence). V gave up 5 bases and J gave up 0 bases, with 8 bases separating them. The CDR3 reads CASSGEDSNQPQHF. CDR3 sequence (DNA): TGTGCCAGCAGCGGAGAGGATAGCAATCAGCCCCAGCATTTT.

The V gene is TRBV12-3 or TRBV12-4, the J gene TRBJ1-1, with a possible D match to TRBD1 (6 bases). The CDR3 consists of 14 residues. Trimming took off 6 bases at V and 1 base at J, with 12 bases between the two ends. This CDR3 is CASSQGHSNTEAFF. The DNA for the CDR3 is TGTGCCAGCAGCCAGGGACACTCGAACACTGAAGCTTTCTTT.

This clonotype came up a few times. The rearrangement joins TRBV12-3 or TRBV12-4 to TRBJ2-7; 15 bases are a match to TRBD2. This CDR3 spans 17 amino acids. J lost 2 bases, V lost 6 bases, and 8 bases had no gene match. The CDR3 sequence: CASSPGLAGGKTYEQYF. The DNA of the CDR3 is TGTGCCAGCAGCCCAGGACTAGCGGGAGGGAAAACCTACGAGCAGTACTTC.

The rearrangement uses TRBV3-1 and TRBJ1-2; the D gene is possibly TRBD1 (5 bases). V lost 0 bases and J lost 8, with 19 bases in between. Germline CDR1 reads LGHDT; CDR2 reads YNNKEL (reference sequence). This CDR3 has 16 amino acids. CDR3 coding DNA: TGTGCCAGCAGCCAAGATCTGTGGCAGGGAACGGAGGGCTACACCTTC. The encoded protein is CASSQDLWQGTEGYTF.

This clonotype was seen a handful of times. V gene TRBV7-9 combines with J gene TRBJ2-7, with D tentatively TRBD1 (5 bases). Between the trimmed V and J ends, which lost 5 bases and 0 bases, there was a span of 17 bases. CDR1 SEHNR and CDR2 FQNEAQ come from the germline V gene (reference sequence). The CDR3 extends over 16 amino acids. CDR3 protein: CASSPLGVLSSYEQYF. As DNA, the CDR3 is TGTGCCAGCAGCCCGTTAGGGGTCCTCAGCTCCTACGAGCAGTACTTC.

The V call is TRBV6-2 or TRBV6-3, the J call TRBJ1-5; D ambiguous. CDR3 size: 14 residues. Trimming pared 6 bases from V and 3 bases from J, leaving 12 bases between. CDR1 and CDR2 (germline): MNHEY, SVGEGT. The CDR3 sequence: CASRPTSTNQPQHF. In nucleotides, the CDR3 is TGTGCCAGCAGACCGACGTCTACCAATCAGCCCCAGCATTTT.

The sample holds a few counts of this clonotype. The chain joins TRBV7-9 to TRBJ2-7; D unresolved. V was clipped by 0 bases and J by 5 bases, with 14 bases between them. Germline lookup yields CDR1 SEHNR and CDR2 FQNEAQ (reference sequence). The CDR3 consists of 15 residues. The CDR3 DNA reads TGTGCCAGCAGCTTAGCGGGCTATAGGGATGACGAGCAGTACTTC. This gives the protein CASSLAGYRDDEQYF.

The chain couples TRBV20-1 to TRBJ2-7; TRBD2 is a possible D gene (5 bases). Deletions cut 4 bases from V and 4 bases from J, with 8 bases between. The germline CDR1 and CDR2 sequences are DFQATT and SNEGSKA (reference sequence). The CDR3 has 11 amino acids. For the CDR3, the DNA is TGCAGTGCTACTGGACTTTACGAGCAGTACTTC. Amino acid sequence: CSATGLYEQYF.

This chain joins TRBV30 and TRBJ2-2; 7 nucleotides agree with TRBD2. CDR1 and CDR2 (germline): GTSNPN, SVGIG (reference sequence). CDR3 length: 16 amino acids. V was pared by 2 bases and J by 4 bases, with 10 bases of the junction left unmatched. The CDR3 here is CAWSPYLRTSTGELFF. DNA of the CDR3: TGTGCCTGGAGTCCCTACCTCAGGACTAGCACCGGGGAGCTGTTTTTT.

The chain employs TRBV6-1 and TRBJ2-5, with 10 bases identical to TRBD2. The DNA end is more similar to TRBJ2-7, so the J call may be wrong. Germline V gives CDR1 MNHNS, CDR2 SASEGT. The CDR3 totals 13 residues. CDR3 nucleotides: TGTGCCAGCGGACTAGCGGTGAACTACGAGCAGTACTTC. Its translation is CASGLAVNYEQYF.

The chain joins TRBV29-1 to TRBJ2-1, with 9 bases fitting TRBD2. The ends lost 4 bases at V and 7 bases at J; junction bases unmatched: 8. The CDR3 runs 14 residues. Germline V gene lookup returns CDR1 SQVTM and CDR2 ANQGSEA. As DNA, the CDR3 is TGCAGCGTTGGGAGACTAGCGGCTATGAATGAGCAGTTCTTC. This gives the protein CSVGRLAAMNEQFF.

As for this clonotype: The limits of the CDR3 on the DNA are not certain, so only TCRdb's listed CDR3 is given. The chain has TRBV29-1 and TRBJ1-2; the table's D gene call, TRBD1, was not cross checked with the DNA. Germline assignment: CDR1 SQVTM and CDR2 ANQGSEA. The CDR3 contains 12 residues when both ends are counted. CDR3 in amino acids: CSVGPGNYGYTF.

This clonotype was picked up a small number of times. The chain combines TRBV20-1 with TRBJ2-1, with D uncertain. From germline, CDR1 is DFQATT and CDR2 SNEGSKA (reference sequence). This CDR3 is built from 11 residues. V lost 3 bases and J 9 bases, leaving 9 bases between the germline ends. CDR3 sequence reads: CSASDLGEQFF. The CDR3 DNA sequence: TGCAGTGCTAGTGACTTGGGTGAGCAGTTCTTC.

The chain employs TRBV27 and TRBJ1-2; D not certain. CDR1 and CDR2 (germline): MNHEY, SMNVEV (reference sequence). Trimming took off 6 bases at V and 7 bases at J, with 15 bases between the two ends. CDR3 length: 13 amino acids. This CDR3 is CASRIAGNGGYTF. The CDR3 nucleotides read TGTGCCAGCAGGATCGCTGGGAACGGTGGCTACACCTTC.

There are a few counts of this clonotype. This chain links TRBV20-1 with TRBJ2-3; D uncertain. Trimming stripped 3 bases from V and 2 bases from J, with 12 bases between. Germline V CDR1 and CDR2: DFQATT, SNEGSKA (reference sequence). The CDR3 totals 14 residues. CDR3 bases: TGCAGTGCTAGGCGGCAGGTTCCCACAGATACGCAGTATTTT. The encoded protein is CSARRQVPTDTQYF.

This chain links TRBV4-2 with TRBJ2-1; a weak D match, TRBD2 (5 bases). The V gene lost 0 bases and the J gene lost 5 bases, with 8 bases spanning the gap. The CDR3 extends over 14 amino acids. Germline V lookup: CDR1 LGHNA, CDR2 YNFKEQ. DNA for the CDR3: TGTGCCAGCAGCCAAGATACAGCGGACAATGAGCAGTTCTTC. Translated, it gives CASSQDTADNEQFF.

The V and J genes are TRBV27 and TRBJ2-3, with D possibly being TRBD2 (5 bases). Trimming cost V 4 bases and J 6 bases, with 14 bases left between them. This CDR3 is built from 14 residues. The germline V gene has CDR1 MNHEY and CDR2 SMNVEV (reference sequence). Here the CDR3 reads CASSSRLAMDTQYF. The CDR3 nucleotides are TGTGCCAGCAGTTCGAGGCTAGCCATGGATACGCAGTATTTT.

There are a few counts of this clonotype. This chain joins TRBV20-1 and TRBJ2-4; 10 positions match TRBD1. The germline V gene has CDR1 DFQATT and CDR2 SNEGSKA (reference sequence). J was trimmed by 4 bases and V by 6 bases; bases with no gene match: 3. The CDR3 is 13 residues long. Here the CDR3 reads CSARDRGKNIQYF. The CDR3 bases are TGCAGTGCCCGGGACAGGGGTAAAAACATTCAGTACTTC.